The 3 T cell receptor beta chains in this list originate from one sample, sequenced in a study of T cells in women clearing cervical HPV infection. Measured with immunoSEQ multiplex PCR; TCRdb has only the in-frame clones, and not every one. Its listing shows around 31,000 clones. Sequencing was done on a sample of blood buffy coat. The receptor set was obtained from a woman between 18 and 75 years old with a cervical HPV16 infection that either progressed to CIN3+ or cleared (not recorded which).

Concerning this clone itself: The CDR3 end is not reached by the read, which stops 3 residues before it; the germline J gene fills it in. The chain combines TRBV20-1 with TRBJ2-7; TRBD1 agrees at 10 bases. Germline V gene data show CDR1 as DFQATT and CDR2 as SNEGSKA (reference sequence). J lost 4 bases, V lost 1 base, and 4 bases had no gene match. This CDR3 comprises 14 residues. The CDR3 spells CSARGTGQGYEQYF. CDR3 DNA, as far as it was read: TGCAGTGCTAGAGGCACGGGACAGGGGTACGAG.

Worth noting for this clone: The CDR3 extends 3 residues past the end of the read, so its final part is completed from the germline J gene. The chain is built from TRBV7-3 and TRBJ2-1, with 11 bases identical to TRBD2. J lost 4 bases, V lost 6 bases, and 8 bases had no gene match. The CDR3 is 16 amino acids. The germline V gene encodes CDR1 SGHTA and CDR2 FQGTGA. CDR3 DNA, as far as it was read: TGTGCCAGCAGTCCGACTAGCGGGGCGGCATACAATGAG. Translated: CASSPTSGAAYNE. The whole CDR3 region reads CASSPTSGAAYNEQFF.

Comment on this clone: The read terminates 3 residues before the CDR3 end, so the remaining end is supplied by the germline J gene. V usage is TRBV19 and J usage is TRBJ1-1, with 8 nucleotides matching TRBD1. Per germline, CDR1 LNHDA and CDR2 SQIVND (reference sequence). Unmatched junction bases numbered 16, after V lost 7 bases and J lost 0 bases. This CDR3 spans 18 amino acids. The CDR3 loop reads CASKSAPGTGGMNTEAFF. The sequenced CDR3 bases are TGTGCCAGTAAGTCTGCCCCGGGGACAGGAGGGATGAACACTGAA.